The next 22 T cell receptor beta chains were all read from a single sample in a study of CD8+CD57+ T cells in acquired aplastic anemia. TCR beta VDJ and CDR3 profiling used genomic DNA as template. Using its own MiXCR run on the reads, TCRdb lists one record per CDR3 protein. The profile covers under 200,000 distinct CDR3 sequences, with around half appearing a single time and about 2.6% taken by the ten largest. CD8+CD57+ cell expansion, shown by flow cytometry, had occurred in the patients selected for sequencing. Material for sequencing was sorted CD4+, CD8+, or CD8+CD57+ T cells (not recorded which) from PBMCs. Source of these receptors: a human donor with aplastic anemia.

This chain links TRBV10-1 with TRBJ2-3; the D gene is possibly TRBD2 (6 bases). CDR3 length equals 14 residues. Trimming removed 4 bases at V and 5 bases at J, with 13 bases between. From germline, CDR1 is WNHNN and CDR2 SYGVQD (reference sequence). CDR3 loop: CASSGRRDGDTQYF. The CDR3 DNA reads TGCGCCAGCAGTGGGAGGCGGGACGGAGATACGCAGTATTTT.

CDR3 bases: TGTGCCTGGAGTAAAGGACAGTATTTGGATGGCTACACCTTC. The encoded protein is CAWSKGQYLDGYTF. This chain links TRBV30 with TRBJ1-2; tentatively, D is TRBD1 (6 bases). Germline CDR1 reads GTSNPN; CDR2 reads SVGIG (reference sequence). V was shortened by 2 bases and J by 6 bases, with 16 bases between the two germline ends. The CDR3 is 14 amino acids.

Many counts were recorded for this clonotype. The rearrangement uses TRBV6-1 and TRBJ2-7; D perhaps matches TRBD1 (7 bases). This CDR3 is built from 15 residues. Trimming pared 8 bases from V and 7 bases from J, leaving 24 bases between. Per the germline V gene, CDR1 is MNHNS and CDR2 is SASEGT. In nucleotides, the CDR3 is TGTGCCAGCGGGGGGCCCGGGACAGCGAGTAGGGAGCAGTACTTC. Residues: CASGGPGTASREQYF.

A few counts support this clonotype. The chain is built from TRBV24-1 and TRBJ2-1; 8 positions agree with TRBD2. The V gene end was trimmed by 5 bases and the J gene end by 8 bases; junction bases not matched to a gene: 4. Germline V lookup: CDR1 KGHDR, CDR2 SFDVKD. The CDR3 has 13 amino acids. The CDR3 region has the DNA TGTGCCACCAGTGTACCGGGAGGGCATGAGCAGTTCTTC. It specifies CATSVPGGHEQFF.

V gene TRBV2 combines with J gene TRBJ1-2; 10 nucleotides align to TRBD1. The V gene end was trimmed by 7 bases and the J gene end by 10 bases; junction bases not matched to a gene: 3. The CDR3 length is 11 residues. CDR1 and CDR2 from the germline V gene are SNHLY and FYNNEI. Here the CDR3 DNA reads TGTGCCAGCAAAGGGACAGGGGACTACACCTTC. Encoded protein: CASKGTGDYTF. Variable domain in full (rest from reference TRBV2 and TRBJ1-2): EPEVTQTPSHQVTQMGQEVILRCVPISNHLYFYWYRQILGQKVEFLVSFYNNEISEKSEIFDDQFSVERPDGSNFTLKIRSTKLEDSAMYFCASKGTGDYTFGSGTRLTVV.

V and J are TRBV20-1 and TRBJ1-1, with 8 bases aligning to TRBD1. Per germline, CDR1 DFQATT and CDR2 SNEGSKA (reference sequence). V shed 5 bases, J shed 6 bases, and the junction held 8 bases outside the gene matches. The CDR3 sequence is 13 residues long. The CDR3 region is CSAGQGLDAEAFF. In nucleotides, the CDR3 is TGCAGTGCTGGACAGGGCTTAGACGCTGAAGCTTTCTTT.

Turning to this clonotype: With a much larger clone just one base away, this may be a read error. This rearrangement joins TRBV5-1 to TRBJ2-2; TRBD1 aligns across 7 bases. Germline CDR1 is SGHRS and CDR2 is YFSETQ. The CDR3 has 16 amino acids. CDR3 in amino acids: CTSSLDRSGRTGELFF. CDR3 coding DNA: TGCACCAGCAGCTTGGACAGGTCGGGTCGAACCGGGGAGCTGTTTTTT.

This clonotype was recorded at least ten times. The chain couples TRBV7-3 to TRBJ1-1; D is unclear. V dropped 6 bases and J dropped 6 bases, with 14 bases sitting between them. The CDR3 is 13 residues long. CDR1 and CDR2 from the germline V gene are SGHTA and FQGTGA. CDR3 sequence (DNA): TGTGCCAGCAGTGCCCAGAACTTTGCTGAAGCTTTCTTT. It is translated as CASSAQNFAEAFF.

With regard to this clonotype: One end of the junction varies from germline; a read error may be responsible. J is TRBJ2-7 and V is TRBV5-1, with 8 positions matching TRBD2. Germline lookup yields CDR1 SGHRS and CDR2 YFSETQ. This CDR3 contains 14 residues. In DNA form, the CDR3 reads TGCGCCAGCAGCTTAGCAGGACTAGCCCACGATCAGTACTTC. Translated: CASSLAGLAHDQYF.

The chain joins TRBV7-2 to TRBJ1-1; possible D gene TRBD1, 6 bases. The CDR3 is 15 amino acids. V lost 5 bases and J 0 bases, leaving 13 bases between the germline ends. Germline lookup yields CDR1 SGHTA and CDR2 FQGNSA. The CDR3: CASSDTGTMNTEAFF. CDR3 DNA: TGTGCCAGCAGCGACACCGGGACAATGAACACTGAAGCTTTCTTT.

Remarks on this clonotype: A much more abundant neighbour one base away suggests this may be a read error. The chain employs TRBV5-1 and TRBJ2-1, with a tentative D call TRBD1 (6 bases). The V gene lost 4 bases and the J gene lost 2 bases, with 13 bases spanning the gap. The CDR3 loop spans 15 amino acids. Germline V lookup: CDR1 SGHRS, CDR2 YFSETQ. The CDR3 loop is CASSLGQRTYNEQFF. CDR3 coding DNA: TGCGCCAGCAGCCTCGGACAGAGAACCTACAATGAGCAGTTCTTC.

This clonotype was seen repeatedly, ten times or more. The V gene is TRBV14, the J gene TRBJ2-3; D remains ambiguous. Trimming pared 4 bases from V and 2 bases from J, leaving 13 bases between. Germline lookup yields CDR1 SGHDN and CDR2 FVKESK. The CDR3 covers 15 residues. The CDR3 region has the DNA TGTGCCAGCAGCCCCTCGGGCGCGAACACAGATACGCAGTATTTT. This gives the protein CASSPSGANTDTQYF.

In its sample, this clonotype was seen once. This chain joins TRBV24-1 and TRBJ1-5; maybe TRBD1 (6 bases). Trimming took 12 bases from V and 3 from J, leaving 29 bases between them. Germline values: CDR1 KGHDR, CDR2 SFDVKD. The CDR3 loop spans 18 amino acids. The CDR3 bases are TGTGCCTTCCCTACGGTAGGTAGGGGCAGGGGAACCAATCAGCCCCAGCATTTT. Protein product: CAFPTVGRGRGTNQPQHF.

This clonotype was recorded at least ten times. At one boundary the junction diverges from the germline segment, which might be a read error. CDR3 coding DNA: TGTGCCAGCAGTCGGGACGGCCAGAACACTGGAGCTTTCTTT. It specifies CASSRDGQNTGAFF. J is TRBJ1-1 and V is TRBV2, with D possibly matching TRBD1 (5 bases). This CDR3 is 14 amino acids long. Germline assignment: CDR1 SNHLY and CDR2 FYNNEI.

This clonotype has a count of ten or more. V usage is TRBV7-2 and J usage is TRBJ2-7; tentatively, D is TRBD1 or TRBD2 (5 bases each). The germline CDR1 and CDR2 sequences are SGHTA and FQGNSA. V was pared by 2 bases and J by 5 bases, with 16 bases between. This CDR3 has 15 amino acids. The DNA for the CDR3 is TGTGCCAGCAGCTTACAAGGAGGCACCAGGGACGAGCAGTACTTC. It yields the protein CASSLQGGTRDEQYF. The full variable domain, in which reference TRBV7-2 and TRBJ2-7 provide the parts outside the CDR3, is GAGVSQSPSNKVTEKGKDVELRCDPISGHTALYWYRQSLGQGLEFLIYFQGNSAPDKSGLPSDRFSAERTGGSVSTLTIQRTQQEDSAVYLCASSLQGGTRDEQYFGPGTRLTVT.

This clonotype occurred many times. The chain uses TRBV20-1 and TRBJ2-7; 9 bases fit TRBD2. Losses at the gene ends were 7 bases for V and 0 bases for J; bases not matched to a gene: 7. Germline CDR1 is DFQATT and CDR2 is SNEGSKA (reference sequence). The CDR3 runs to 14 residues. The CDR3 DNA follows: TGCAGTGGGGCGGGACTAGCAGCCTCCTACGAGCAGTACTTC. Translating it yields CSGAGLAASYEQYF.

The genes are TRBV10-3 and TRBJ2-1, with D unclear. Between the trimmed V and J ends, which lost 8 bases and 4 bases, there was a span of 9 bases. The CDR3 runs to 12 residues. Germline V CDR1 and CDR2: ENHRY, SYGVKD. The CDR3 DNA follows: TGTGCCATCGCTCAGGCTTACAATGAGCAGTTCTTC. The encoded protein is CAIAQAYNEQFF.

In its sample, this clonotype was seen a few times. The V and J genes are TRBV6-2 or TRBV6-3 and TRBJ1-2; D gene uncertain. There are 12 residues in the CDR3. The ends were cut back, 5 bases at V and 8 bases at J, with 12 bases in the middle. Germline V CDR1 and CDR2: MNHEY, SVGEGT. CDR3 sequence: CASSRPAGGYTF. CDR3 nucleotide sequence: TGTGCCAGCAGTAGACCCGCAGGAGGCTACACCTTC.

This sequence joins TRBV2 and TRBJ1-2; D gene uncertain. This CDR3 has 15 amino acids. In germline, CDR1 is SNHLY, CDR2 FYNNEI. V lost 3 bases to trimming and J lost 0 bases, with 11 bases between them. The CDR3 region has the DNA TGTGCCAGCAGTGACGTAGGAGTGGCTAACTATGGCTACACCTTC. As protein: CASSDVGVANYGYTF.

In this sample, this clonotype turned up a few times. The genes are TRBV5-8 and TRBJ2-2; 7 positions match TRBD1. Germline CDR1 is SGHTS and CDR2 is YDEGEE. This CDR3 is 15 amino acids long. Trimming at V came to 2 bases and at J to 4 bases, leaving 5 bases not matched to a gene. CDR3 amino acids: CASSFYPGGTGELFF. As DNA, the CDR3 is TGTGCCAGCAGCTTTTATCCAGGGGGCACCGGGGAGCTGTTTTTT.

V is TRBV7-2 and J is TRBJ2-7; D is undetermined. This CDR3 comprises 12 residues. Germline V gene sequence: CDR1 SGHTA, CDR2 FQGNSA. V was pared by 5 bases and J by 0 bases, with 5 bases between. CDR3 loop: CASSQYSYEQYF. As DNA, the CDR3 is TGTGCCAGCAGCCAGTACTCCTACGAGCAGTACTTC.

The chain carries TRBV29-1 and TRBJ1-2; D uncertain. Trimming pared 7 bases from V and 4 bases from J, leaving 10 bases between. There are 11 residues in the CDR3. Germline V lookup: CDR1 SQVTM, CDR2 ANQGSEA. CDR3 amino acids: CSALISYGYTF. The CDR3 bases are TGCAGCGCGCTCATTTCCTATGGCTACACCTTC.